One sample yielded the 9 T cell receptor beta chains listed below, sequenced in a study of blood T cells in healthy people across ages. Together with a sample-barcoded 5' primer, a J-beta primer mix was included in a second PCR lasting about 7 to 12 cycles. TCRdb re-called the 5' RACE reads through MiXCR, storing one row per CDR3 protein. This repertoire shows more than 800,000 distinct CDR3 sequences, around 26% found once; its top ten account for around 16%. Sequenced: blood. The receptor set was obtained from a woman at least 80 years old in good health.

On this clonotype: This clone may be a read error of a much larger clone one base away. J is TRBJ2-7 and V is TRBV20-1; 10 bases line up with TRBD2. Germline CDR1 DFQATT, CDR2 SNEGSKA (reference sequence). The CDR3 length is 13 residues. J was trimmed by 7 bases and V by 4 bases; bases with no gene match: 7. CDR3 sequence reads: CSATSGRYNEQYF. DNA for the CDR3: TGCAGTGCTACTAGCGGGAGATACAATGAGCAGTACTTC.

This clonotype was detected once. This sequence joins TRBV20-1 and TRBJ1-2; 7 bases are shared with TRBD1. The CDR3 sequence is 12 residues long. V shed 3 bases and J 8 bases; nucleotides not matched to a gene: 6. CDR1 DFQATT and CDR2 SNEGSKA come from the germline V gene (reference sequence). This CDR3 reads CSASTGDGGYTF. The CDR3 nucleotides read TGCAGTGCTAGTACAGGGGACGGGGGCTACACCTTC.

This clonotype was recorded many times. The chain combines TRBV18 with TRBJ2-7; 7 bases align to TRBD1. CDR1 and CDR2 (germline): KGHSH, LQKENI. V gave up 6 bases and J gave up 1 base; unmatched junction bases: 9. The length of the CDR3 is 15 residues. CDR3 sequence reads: CASSERQGVSYEQYF. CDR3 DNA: TGTGCCAGCTCGGAACGACAGGGAGTGTCCTACGAGCAGTACTTC.

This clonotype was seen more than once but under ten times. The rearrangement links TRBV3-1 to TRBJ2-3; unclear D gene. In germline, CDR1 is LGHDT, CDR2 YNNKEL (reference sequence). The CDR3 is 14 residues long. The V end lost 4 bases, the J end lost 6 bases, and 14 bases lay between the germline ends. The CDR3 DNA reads TGTGCCAGCAGCCTATATCTTGGGTTTGATACGCAGTATTTT. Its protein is CASSLYLGFDTQYF.

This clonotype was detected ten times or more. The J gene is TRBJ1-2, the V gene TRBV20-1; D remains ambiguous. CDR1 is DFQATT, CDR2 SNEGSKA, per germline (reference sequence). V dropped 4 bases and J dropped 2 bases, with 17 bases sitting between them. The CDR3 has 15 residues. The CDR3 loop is CSAKDLSTQNYGYTF. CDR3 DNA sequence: TGCAGTGCTAAGGATCTCTCCACCCAAAACTATGGCTACACCTTC.

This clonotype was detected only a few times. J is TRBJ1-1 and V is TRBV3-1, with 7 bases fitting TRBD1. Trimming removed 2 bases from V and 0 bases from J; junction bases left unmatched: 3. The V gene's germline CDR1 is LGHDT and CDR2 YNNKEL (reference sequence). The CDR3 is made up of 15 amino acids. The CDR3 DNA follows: TGTGCCAGCAGCCAATGGACAGGTGTGAACACTGAAGCTTTCTTT. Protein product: CASSQWTGVNTEAFF.

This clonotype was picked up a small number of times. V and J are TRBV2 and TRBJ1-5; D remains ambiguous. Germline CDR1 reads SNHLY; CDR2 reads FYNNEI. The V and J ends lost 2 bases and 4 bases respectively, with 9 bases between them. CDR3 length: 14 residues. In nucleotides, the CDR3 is TGTGCCAGCAGTGAACAGCATATAAATCAGCCCCAGCATTTT. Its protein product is CASSEQHINQPQHF. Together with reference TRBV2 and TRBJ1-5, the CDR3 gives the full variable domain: EPEVTQTPSHQVTQMGQEVILRCVPISNHLYFYWYRQILGQKVEFLVSFYNNEISEKSEIFDDQFSVERPDGSNFTLKIRSTKLEDSAMYFCASSEQHINQPQHFGDGTRLSIL.

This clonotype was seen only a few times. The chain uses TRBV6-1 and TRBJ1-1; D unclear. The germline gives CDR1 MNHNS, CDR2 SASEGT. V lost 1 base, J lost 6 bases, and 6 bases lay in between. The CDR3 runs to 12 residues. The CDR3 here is CASSEGLSEAFF. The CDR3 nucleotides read TGTGCCAGCAGTGAAGGGCTTTCTGAAGCTTTCTTT.

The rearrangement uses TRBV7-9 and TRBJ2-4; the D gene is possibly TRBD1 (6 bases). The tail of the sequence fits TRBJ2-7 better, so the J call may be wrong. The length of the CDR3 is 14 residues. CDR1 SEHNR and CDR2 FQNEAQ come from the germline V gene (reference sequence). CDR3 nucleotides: TGTGCCAGCAGCCGAGAAACAGGGTCCTACGAGCAGTACTTC. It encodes CASSRETGSYEQYF.